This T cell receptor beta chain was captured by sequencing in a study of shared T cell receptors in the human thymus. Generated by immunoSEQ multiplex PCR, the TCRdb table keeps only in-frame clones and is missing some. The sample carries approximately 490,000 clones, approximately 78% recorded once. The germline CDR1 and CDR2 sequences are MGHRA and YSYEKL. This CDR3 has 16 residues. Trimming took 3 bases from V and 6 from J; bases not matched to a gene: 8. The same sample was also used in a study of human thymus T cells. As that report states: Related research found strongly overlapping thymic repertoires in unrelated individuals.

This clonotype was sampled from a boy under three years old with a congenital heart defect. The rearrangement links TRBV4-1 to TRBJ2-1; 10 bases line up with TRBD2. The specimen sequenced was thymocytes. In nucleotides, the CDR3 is TGCGCCAGCAGCCAGTCCGGGACTAGCGAGGGCAATGAGCAGTTCTTC. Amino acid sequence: CASSQSGTSEGNEQFF.